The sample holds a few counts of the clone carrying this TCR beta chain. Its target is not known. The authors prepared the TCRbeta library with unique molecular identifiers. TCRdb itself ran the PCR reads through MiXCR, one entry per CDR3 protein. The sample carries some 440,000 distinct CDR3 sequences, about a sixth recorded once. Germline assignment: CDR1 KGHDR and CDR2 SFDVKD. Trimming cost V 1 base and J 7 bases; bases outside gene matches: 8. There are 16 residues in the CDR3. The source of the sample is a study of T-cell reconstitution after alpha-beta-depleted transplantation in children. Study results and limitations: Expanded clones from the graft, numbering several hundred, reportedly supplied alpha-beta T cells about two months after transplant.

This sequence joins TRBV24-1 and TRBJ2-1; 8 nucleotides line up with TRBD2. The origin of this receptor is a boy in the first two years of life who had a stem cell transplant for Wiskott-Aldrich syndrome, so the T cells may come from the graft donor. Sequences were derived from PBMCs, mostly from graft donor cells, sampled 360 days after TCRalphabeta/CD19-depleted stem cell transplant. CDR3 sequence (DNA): TGTGCCACCAGTGATTTACGTAGCGGGGCGATTAATGAGCAGTTCTTC. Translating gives CATSDLRSGAINEQFF.